The entry below gives a single T cell receptor (beta chain) sequence along with its context. Its antigen remains unidentified. No base quality information exists; no much larger clone differs at one position. The source of the sample is a study of beta chain features in type 1 diabetes (dated by TCRdb to between 2018 and 2020). Broadly, across the study: Mean age, gender distribution, total cell number and subset yield did not differ between patients and healthy donors. A total of 100 million to 110 million sorted cells were examined across all samples, and a strong correlation was observed between cell number per subset and RNA yield. The study compared TCRB repertoires of sorted circulating CD4+ T cell subsets between recently diagnosed type 1 diabetes patients and matched healthy donors. Regulatory and stem cell-like memory subsets were isolated from only 8 patients and about eight healthy donors, whereas naive and central memory subsets came from all 30 or so donors.

Compared with germline, V lacks 6 bases and J lacks 9 bases; bases without a gene match: 5. From cysteine to phenylalanine, the CDR3 is 12 amino acids long. CDR3 DNA only is kept here, 36 bases in frame from base 1. From a lookup of the germline V gene, CDR1 and CDR2 are MNHEY and SVGAGI. The High Capacity cDNA Reverse Transcription Kit was used to reverse transcribe all of the isolated RNA, meaning that expressed TCRB transcripts were what got sequenced. Deep immunoSEQ sequencing was performed on naive, central memory and regulatory T cell samples, with an average of roughly 4 million total reads per sample. After sorted cells were lysed in RLT buffer, RNA was extracted with DNase-treated RNeasy Micro or Mini kits, with the choice depending on cell number. Each cell subset was processed separately to prevent cross-contamination, with patient and healthy donor samples processed together. Using the immunoSEQ multiplex PCR, TCRB sequences were amplified from cDNA into 87-bp fragments spanning the CDR3 region. Sequencing of the amplicons was done on the Illumina HiSeq platform. Per the source publication's procedure: PCR bias was corrected computationally using synthetic template baselines, and reads within Hamming distance 2 were collapsed, with unmergeable singletons discarded. Reads were aligned to IMGT to assign V, D and J genes, CDR3 length, and insertions or deletions at six rearrangement sites. Within each subset, clonotype counts were normalized to sorted cell number, and only after that were true diversity and Gini coefficients computed with the tcR R package. The overlap coefficient, calculated on TCRB nucleotide sequences, was used to quantify repertoire sharing. As a proxy for the pre-selection repertoire, out-of-frame TCRB sequences from naive cells were analyzed. This is the immuneACCESS table as TCRdb keeps it, with only in-frame sequences that have V and J called. A part of the clones is gone; compared with another copy, unresolved V genes explain less than half, and the rest is unexplained. The DNA gave D and trimming, while V, J and clone size come from that table. For this sample there are about 260,000 clones; around 68% appear just once. 0.053% of the sample is taken by the ten largest.

Each donor gave one peripheral blood draw, about 100 mL on average, collected into heparinised tubes. A BD FACSAria II was used to sort naive, central memory, regulatory and stem cell-like memory CD4+ T cells with a panel that included CD45RO, CCR7, CD25, CD127, CD95 and CD27. Purity was above 95% for every sorted population. PBMCs were isolated immediately by Lymphoprep density gradient centrifugation and stained directly without culture. To minimize batch effects, samples were stained and sorted in pairs, one healthy donor with one patient per experiment. Broader findings and caveats from the paper: At VDJ recombination sites, type 1 diabetes patients had fewer insertions and more deleted nucleotides, which implies abnormalities in thymic rearrangement. Because small numbers of individuals were included in the HLA sub-analyses, any influence of HLA type on TCRB rearrangement was left unresolved. Shorter templates might have been favored by PCR, but patient and control samples were amplified and corrected together, so both groups would have been affected equally by any skew. Type 1 diabetes patients showed a moderate but significant shortening of TCRB CDR3 length in all four CD4+ subsets. Because cDNA rather than genomic DNA was sequenced, highly expressing activated cells could have been over-represented, although no difference in activation and CD3 levels was found between groups. Naive, central memory and regulatory TCRB repertoires appeared to be more similar among patients than among healthy donors.

The chain employs TRBV6-5 and TRBJ2-1; 7 bases in the middle match TRBD2. The specimen was naive CD4+ T cells from blood. Explained via the paper, the cell subset or site label denotes: true naive CD4+ T cells. The clonotype comes from a man aged 25-45 years in good health. The DNA sequence is given as TGTGCCAGCAGCTCCAGGGAGGGTGAGCAGTTCTTC. It specifies CASSSREGEQFF.